This paragraph covers one TCR beta chain sequence. What it recognizes is unknown. Deep was the level at which the assay was run. Authors' processing steps: Junction-only sequences produced by ImmunoSEQ had no quality scores, so filtering differed. Sequencing used immunoSEQ multiplex PCR; TCRdb keeps in-frame clones, though not all of them. From that table come the V and J calls and clone size; the DNA was used to work out D and trimming. The sample has about 490,000 clones, roughly 85% seen once. This entry comes from a study of shared clonotypes between healthy human individuals. Study results and caveats: It was the few donors that limited the genetic and exposure-history diversity represented.

CDR3 size: 16 residues. V gave up 3 bases and J gave up 6 bases, with 18 bases separating them. From germline, CDR1 is MDHEN and CDR2 SYDVKM. Healthy HIV-negative adults without recent acute infections or vaccinations served as donors. The TCR originated in a woman aged 40 to 50 in good health. Some clones in this sample may be carry-over from other donors' samples. Sequenced input: PBMCs. The rearrangement joins TRBV28 to TRBJ1-3; D gene unclear. The CDR3 coding sequence is TGTGCCAGCAGTTTGCGGCGCCCTCTCTGGGAAAACACCATATATTTT. This sequence encodes CASSLRRPLWENTIYF.